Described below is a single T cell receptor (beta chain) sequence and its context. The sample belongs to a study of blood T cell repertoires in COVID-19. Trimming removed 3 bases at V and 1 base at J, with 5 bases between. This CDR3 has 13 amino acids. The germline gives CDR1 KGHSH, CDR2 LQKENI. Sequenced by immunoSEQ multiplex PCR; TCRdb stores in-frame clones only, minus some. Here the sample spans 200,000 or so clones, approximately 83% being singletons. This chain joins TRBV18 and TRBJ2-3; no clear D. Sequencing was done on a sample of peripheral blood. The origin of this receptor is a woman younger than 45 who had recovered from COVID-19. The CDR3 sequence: CASSPPGTDTQYF. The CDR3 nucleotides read TGTGCCAGCTCACCTCCTGGCACAGATACGCAGTATTTT.